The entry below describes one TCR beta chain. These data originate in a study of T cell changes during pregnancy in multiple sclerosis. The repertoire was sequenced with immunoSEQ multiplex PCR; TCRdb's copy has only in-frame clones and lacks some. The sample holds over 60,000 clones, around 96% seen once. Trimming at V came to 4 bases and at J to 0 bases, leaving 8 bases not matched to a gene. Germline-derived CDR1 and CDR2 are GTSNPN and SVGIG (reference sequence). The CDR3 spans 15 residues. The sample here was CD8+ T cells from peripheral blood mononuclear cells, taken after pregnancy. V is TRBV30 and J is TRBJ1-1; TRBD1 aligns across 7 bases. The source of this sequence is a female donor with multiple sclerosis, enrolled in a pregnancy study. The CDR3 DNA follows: TGTGCCTGGACCGAAATACAGGGGATGAACACTGAAGCTTTCTTT. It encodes CAWTEIQGMNTEAFF.